This is a list of T cell receptor beta chains from one sample in a study of tumor-infiltrating lymphocytes in oesophageal squamous cell carcinoma. TCRdb redid the calling of the PCR reads with MiXCR, one entry per CDR3 protein. The sample holds around 15,000 distinct CDR3 sequences, about half seen once. Sequencing was done on a sample of esophageal tumor tissue. The receptor source for this set is a male donor with esophageal squamous cell carcinoma. Each CDR3 is given with its conserved first and last residue.

V: TRBV7-6; J: TRBJ2-3; CDR3: CASSFRDPPDTQYF
V: TRBV5-1; J: TRBJ1-4; CDR3: CASSSTGQGGEKLFF
V: TRBV28; J: .; CDR3: CASSLVAGSPGKETQYF
V: TRBV6-1; J: .; CDR3: CASSFHGETQYF
V: TRBV28; J: TRBJ1-5; CDR3: CASRGLRGNQPQHF
V: TRBV28; J: TRBJ2-1; CDR3: CASRRTATLPEQFF
V: TRBV7-9; J: TRBJ1-2; CDR3: CASSLSGGLNYGYTF
V: TRBV7-6; J: TRBJ2-1; CDR3: CASSPTTSGGSDPLAKNIQFF
V: TRBV7-3; J: .; CDR3: CASSFGGGYNEQFF
V: TRBV7-9; J: TRBJ2-3; CDR3: CASRRITDTQYF
V: TRBV7-8; J: TRBJ1-1; CDR3: CASRRTGYTEAFF
V: TRBV28; J: TRBJ2-5; CDR3: CASSLTTSGGSLYNEQYF
V: TRBV4-2; J: TRBJ1-3; CDR3: CASSQGRAYGNTIYF
V: TRBV2; J: TRBJ1-6; CDR3: CASSDWQVVSPLHF
V: TRBV12-3/TRBV12-4; J: TRBJ2-6; CDR3: CASSLTFSGANVLTF
V: TRBV7-8; J: .; CDR3: CASEGTGEETQYF
V: TRBV18; J: TRBJ2-2; CDR3: CASSPQENTGELFF
V: TRBV4-2; J: TRBJ2-3; CDR3: CASSLRGGSTDTQYF
V: TRBV6-6; J: TRBJ2-5; CDR3: CASSFRTESWSQYF
V: TRBV11-2; J: TRBJ2-7; CDR3: CASSNAFRVLVTYEQYF
V: TRBV7-9; J: TRBJ2-6; CDR3: CASSKFDRVYLGGANVLTF
V: TRBV7-6; J: TRBJ1-1; CDR3: CASSLSWRSSYEQYF
V: TRBV7-2; J: TRBJ2-1; CDR3: CASSLGGMGQFF
V: TRBV7-2; J: TRBJ2-1; CDR3: CASSLRHEQFF
V: TRBV7-3; J: TRBJ2-1; CDR3: CASSLRPSGGPNNEQFF
V: TRBV6-1; J: TRBJ1-1; CDR3: CASSPTWQGMNTEAFF
V: TRBV11-2; J: .; CDR3: CASSLVSLASTQYF
V: TRBV6-1; J: TRBJ2-3; CDR3: CASSEAVDRAVDTQYF
V: TRBV7-2; J: .; CDR3: CASSLNTLLNYEQYF
V: TRBV12-3/TRBV12-4; J: TRBJ1-5; CDR3: CASSLIVGQPQHF
V: TRBV19; J: .; CDR3: CASTTSVDSYEQYF
V: TRBV7-4; J: TRBJ2-3; CDR3: CASSLAGATDTQYF
V: TRBV7-3; J: TRBJ2-1; CDR3: CASSFGSSSYNEQFF
V: TRBV27; J: TRBJ2-4; CDR3: CASSAGISTGEQYF
V: TRBV7-2; J: TRBJ1-1; CDR3: CASSEGLTEAFF
V: TRBV6-1; J: .; CDR3: CASSGLAGGHRYNEQFF
V: TRBV7-6; J: TRBJ2-3; CDR3: CASSLWTGGSTDTQYF
V: TRBV5-3; J: .; CDR3: CASSYWSPGGNEQYF
V: TRBV11-2; J: .; CDR3: CASSSRKKTGLSPSEQYF
V: TRBV7-2; J: .; CDR3: CASRPGGGTTREQYF
V: TRBV7-8; J: TRBJ1-4; CDR3: CASSLDYRQGLLFF
V: TRBV18; J: TRBJ2-2; CDR3: CASSPIGQGTGELFF